These 15 T cell receptor beta chains share one sample of origin, sequenced in a study of monozygotic twins with inflammatory bowel disease. TCRdb re-called the 5' RACE reads and catalogs CDR3 proteins one per entry, DNA excluded. Recorded for this sample: hundreds of thousands of distinct CDR3 sequences. The sequencing sample was made of blood. All receptors derive from a human donor with ulcerative colitis or Crohn's disease, or a healthy co-twin of an affected twin (not recorded which).

The chain uses TRBV20-1 and TRBJ1-1; as DNA is missing, the TRBD1 call by TCRdb cannot be tested. The germline V gene has CDR1 DFQATT and CDR2 SNEGSKA (reference sequence). The CDR3 runs 12 residues. This CDR3 reads CSAADRDTEAFF.

V and J are TRBV11-2 and TRBJ2-1. Germline V gives CDR1 SGHAT, CDR2 FQNNGV. The CDR3 totals 15 residues. CDR3 region: CASSPGGSPYNEQFF.

The rearrangement uses TRBV7-9 and TRBJ1-2; TCRdb gives TRBD1 as the D gene, but with no DNA this cannot be confirmed. In germline, CDR1 is SEHNR, CDR2 FQNEAQ (reference sequence). This CDR3 spans 14 amino acids. CDR3 sequence: CASSHGQAAYGYTF.

CDR3 amino acids: CASSYRRGISYEQYF. The chain employs TRBV6-2 or TRBV6-3 and TRBJ2-7; the TCRdb call, TRBD2, lacks DNA for checking. The CDR3 is made up of 15 amino acids. Looked up from germline, CDR1 is MNHEY and CDR2 is SVGEGT.

This chain uses TRBV7-3 with TRBJ2-5; the TRBD2 assignment by TCRdb is unverifiable without DNA. This CDR3 spans 15 amino acids. Per germline, CDR1 SGHTA and CDR2 FQGTGA. CDR3 region: CASSPMALAGGTQYF.

The gene calls are TRBV29-1 and TRBJ2-1; the D gene TCRdb calls, TRBD1, cannot be checked with no DNA. CDR3 size: 15 residues. Germline CDR1 SQVTM, CDR2 ANQGSEA. The CDR3 reads CSVDRQGARVNEQFF.

The chain uses TRBV4-3 and TRBJ2-3; the D gene TCRdb calls, TRBD1, cannot be checked with no DNA. Germline V gene data show CDR1 as LGHNA and CDR2 as YSLEER. This CDR3 is built from 15 residues. CDR3 protein: CASSQAGLATDTQYF.

This rearrangement joins TRBV7-2 to TRBJ2-5; lacking DNA, the TRBD2 call made by TCRdb goes unchecked. Looked up from germline, CDR1 is SGHTA and CDR2 is FQGNSA. The length of the CDR3 is 14 residues. The CDR3 reads CASSLGTREETQYF.

The rearrangement joins TRBV11-2 to TRBJ1-2; the D call of TRBD1 rests on TCRdb alone, since no DNA is present to check it. The CDR3 has 15 amino acids. Germline V gene lookup returns CDR1 SGHAT and CDR2 FQNNGV. The CDR3 loop reads CASSLGQISPYGYTF.

The chain has TRBV5-1 and TRBJ2-7; the TCRdb call, TRBD2, lacks DNA for checking. Germline values: CDR1 SGHRS, CDR2 YFSETQ. CDR3 length: 16 amino acids. The CDR3 here is CASSLAPSGPPYEQYF. The full variable domain, with the rest looked up from reference TRBV5-1 and TRBJ2-7, is KAGVTQTPRYLIKTRGQQVTLSCSPISGHRSVSWYQQTPGQGLQFLFEYFSETQRNKGNFPGRFSGRQFSNSRSEMNVSTLELGDSALYLCASSLAPSGPPYEQYFGPGTRLTVT.

This sequence joins TRBV28 and TRBJ2-3; the D call from TCRdb, TRBD1, cannot be confirmed without DNA. The germline gives CDR1 MDHEN, CDR2 SYDVKM. The CDR3 loop spans 13 amino acids. The CDR3 is CASSATDTDTQYF.

The gene calls are TRBV6-5 and TRBJ2-2; TCRdb returns TRBD1, unconfirmable since there is no DNA. CDR3 length equals 12 residues. Germline V gene data show CDR1 as MNHEY and CDR2 as SVGAGI. The CDR3 sequence is CASRRGSGELFF.

The chain joins TRBV20-1 to TRBJ2-2; absent DNA, TCRdb's TRBD2 call cannot be checked. The V gene's germline CDR1 is DFQATT and CDR2 SNEGSKA (reference sequence). The CDR3 contains 15 residues. This CDR3 is CSAGTGGGNTGELFF.

The V and J genes are TRBV13 and TRBJ2-5. This CDR3 comprises 15 residues. CDR1 is PRHDT, CDR2 FYEKMQ, per germline (reference sequence). The CDR3: CASSPKYQDQETQYF.

The rearrangement uses TRBV7-8 and TRBJ1-5; the TCRdb call, TRBD1, lacks DNA for checking. This CDR3 region has 17 residues. Germline CDR1 is SGHVS and CDR2 is FQNEAQ. CDR3 residues: CASSLQGYVGSGQPQHF. The variable domain in full, completed from reference TRBV7-8 and TRBJ1-5, reads GAGVSQSPRYKVAKRGQDVALRCDPISGHVSLFWYQQALGQGPEFLTYFQNEAQLDKSGLPSDRFFAERPEGSVSTLKIQRTQQEDSAVYLCASSLQGYVGSGQPQHFGDGTRLSIL.